Presented here are 16 T cell receptor beta chains from one specimen sequenced in a study of T-cell memory formation after mild COVID-19. TCRdb passed the 5' RACE reads through MiXCR, listing each CDR3 protein once. The sample records around 250,000 distinct CDR3 sequences, 15% to 20% being singletons. The specimen sequenced was PBMCs or a T cell subset sorted from them (not recorded which). The receptor set was obtained from a man between 18 and 35 years old who had mild COVID-19 (a few samples of this study predate the infection). Cell type and time point are not known.

This clonotype was observed a handful of times. V is TRBV5-1 and J is TRBJ2-1, with TRBD1 as a possible D gene (5 bases). The V gene lost 5 bases and the J gene lost 5 bases, with 17 bases spanning the gap. The CDR3 is made up of 15 amino acids. Germline V gene sequence: CDR1 SGHRS, CDR2 YFSETQ. The CDR3 loop is CASSDGQGSHNEQFF. The CDR3 DNA follows: TGCGCCAGCAGTGACGGGCAGGGTAGTCACAATGAGCAGTTCTTC.

This clonotype was found a few times. The gene calls are TRBV6-5 and TRBJ1-1; D ambiguous. Germline V gene data show CDR1 as MNHEY and CDR2 as SVGAGI. Trimming removed 2 bases at V and 3 bases at J, with 1 base between. The CDR3 covers 11 residues. The CDR3 spells CASSYHTEAFF. CDR3 sequence (DNA): TGTGCCAGCAGTTACCACACTGAAGCTTTCTTT.

The chain uses TRBV28 and TRBJ2-7; 8 positions match TRBD2. V gave up 5 bases and J gave up 0 bases; unmatched junction bases: 6. Germline CDR1 is MDHEN and CDR2 is SYDVKM. The CDR3 covers 15 residues. The CDR3 spells CASSAGRVSSYEQYF. The CDR3 DNA reads TGTGCCAGCAGTGCCGGGAGGGTGTCCTCCTACGAGCAGTACTTC.

J is TRBJ2-5 and V is TRBV15, with a weak D call TRBD1 (6 bases). Trimming removed 1 base from V and 0 bases from J, with 12 bases in between. CDR1 is LNHNV, CDR2 YYDKDF, per germline (reference sequence). This CDR3 is built from 16 residues. The CDR3 sequence: CATSRGGRGYQETQYF. CDR3 nucleotides: TGTGCCACCAGCAGAGGGGGCAGGGGATACCAAGAGACCCAGTACTTC.

This clonotype was observed a handful of times. V gene TRBV29-1 combines with J gene TRBJ2-6; D uncertain. CDR1 is SQVTM and CDR2 is ANQGSEA in the germline V gene. The length of the CDR3 is 13 residues. V dropped 6 bases and J dropped 0 bases, with 6 bases sitting between them. CDR3: CSVIGSGANVLTF. The CDR3 DNA sequence: TGCAGCGTAATCGGCTCTGGGGCCAACGTCCTGACTTTC.

This clonotype was counted a few times. The gene calls are TRBV7-2 and TRBJ1-3; D not certain. CDR1 is SGHTA and CDR2 is FQGNSA in the germline V gene. Trimming removed 4 bases from V and 0 bases from J, with 13 bases in between. There are 16 residues in the CDR3. CDR3: CASSSINLSSGNTIYF. The CDR3 coding sequence is TGTGCCAGCAGCTCGATCAACCTAAGCTCTGGAAACACCATATATTTT.

This clonotype was detected many times. This chain uses TRBV5-1 with TRBJ1-6; TRBD1 matches 9 bases. The CDR3 has 14 amino acids. Germline assignment: CDR1 SGHRS and CDR2 YFSETQ. V dropped 5 bases and J dropped 14; count of bases not matched to a gene: 11. The DNA for the CDR3 is TGCGCCAGCAGTTCGACAGGGGGGGAAGAAGCCCTCCACTTT. Residues: CASSSTGGEEALHF.

The table lists this clonotype with a count of one. The chain is built from TRBV9 and TRBJ1-1; TRBD1 matches at 10 bases. Germline values: CDR1 SGDLS, CDR2 YYNGEE. The CDR3 is 15 residues long. Trimming at V came to 3 bases and at J to 2 bases, leaving 4 bases not matched to a gene. This CDR3 reads CASSDGQGGNTEAFF. In DNA, the CDR3 is TGTGCCAGCAGCGACGGACAGGGGGGTAACACTGAAGCTTTCTTT. Full variable domain (outside the CDR3, taken from reference TRBV9 and TRBJ1-1): DSGVTQTPKHLITATGQRVTLRCSPRSGDLSVYWYQQSLDQGLQFLIQYYNGEERAKGNILERFSAQQFPDLHSELNLSSLELGDSALYFCASSDGQGGNTEAFFGQGTRLTVV.

The chain carries TRBV20-1 and TRBJ1-5, with D unresolved. The CDR3 has 13 amino acids. From germline, CDR1 is DFQATT and CDR2 SNEGSKA (reference sequence). The V and J ends lost 3 bases and 0 bases respectively, with 6 bases between them. This chain's CDR3 is CSASSDSNQPQHF. The CDR3 DNA reads as TGCAGTGCTAGCTCAGATAGCAATCAGCCCCAGCATTTT.

This clonotype showed up just a few times. The V and J genes are TRBV5-1 and TRBJ2-2; possibly TRBD2 for D (7 bases). V was trimmed by 0 bases and J by 3 bases, leaving 9 bases between them. This CDR3 contains 15 residues. Per the germline V gene, CDR1 is SGHRS and CDR2 is YFSETQ. CDR3 coding DNA: TGCGCCAGCAGCTTGGAAGGGGGGGACACCGGGGAGCTGTTTTTT. Its translation is CASSLEGGDTGELFF.

This clonotype showed up just a few times. V is TRBV6-6 and J is TRBJ1-2; no reliable D call. V was cut by 6 bases and J by 8 bases, with 7 bases left in between. Looked up from germline, CDR1 is MNHNY and CDR2 is SVGAGI (reference sequence). The CDR3 sequence is 10 residues long. The CDR3 coding sequence is TGTGCCAGCAGATCGTGGGGCTACACCTTC. It translates to CASRSWGYTF.

This clonotype was observed a handful of times. CDR3 loop: CASSWRGRGLTEAFF. The CDR3 bases are TGTGCCAGCAGTTGGCGGGGCAGGGGATTAACTGAAGCTTTCTTT. This sequence joins TRBV7-2 and TRBJ1-1; TRBD1 might be the D (6 bases). Per germline, CDR1 SGHTA and CDR2 FQGNSA. V shed 6 bases and J shed 5 bases, with 19 bases lying between them. The CDR3 contains 15 residues.

V is TRBV2 and J is TRBJ2-2; 12 bases are a match to TRBD2. J was trimmed by 6 bases and V by 5 bases; bases with no gene match: 1. CDR3 size: 14 residues. Germline V lookup: CDR1 SNHLY, CDR2 FYNNEI. The CDR3 is CASSRLAGAGELFF. Written as DNA, the CDR3 is TGTGCCAGCAGTCGACTAGCGGGGGCCGGGGAGCTGTTTTTT.

The chain employs TRBV7-8 and TRBJ2-1; D could derive from TRBD1 or TRBD2 (6 bases each). CDR1 and CDR2 (germline): SGHVS, FQNEAQ. CDR3 length: 14 residues. V was shortened by 5 bases and J by 5 bases, with 13 bases between the two germline ends. This CDR3 is CASSAGHRNNEQFF. CDR3 sequence (DNA): TGTGCCAGCAGCGCGGGACACAGAAACAATGAGCAGTTCTTC.

This clonotype was recorded a few times. The gene calls are TRBV10-3 and TRBJ2-5; D gene unclear. The CDR3 runs 11 residues. V was cut by 2 bases and J by 5 bases, with 3 bases left in between. Germline values: CDR1 ENHRY, CDR2 SYGVKD. CDR3 residues: CAISEAETQYF. DNA of the CDR3: TGTGCCATCAGTGAGGCGGAGACCCAGTACTTC.

This clonotype occurred a few times. This chain joins TRBV5-1 and TRBJ1-1; D is perhaps TRBD1 (6 bases). Trimming cost V 0 bases and J 5 bases, with 11 bases left between them. Germline loops: CDR1 SGHRS, CDR2 YFSETQ. The CDR3 is 14 amino acids. The CDR3 DNA reads TGCGCCAGCAGCTTGGCAGGGGTCGGGACTGAAGCTTTCTTT. This sequence encodes CASSLAGVGTEAFF.